This TCR beta chain was found in a study of blood T cell repertoires in COVID-19. Study information: Acute-phase and convalescent COVID-19 samples originated in the United States, Italy and Spain.

Trimming pared 2 bases from V and 3 bases from J, leaving 8 bases between. The CDR3 has 13 amino acids. Looked up from germline, CDR1 is SGHKS and CDR2 is YYEKEE (reference sequence). Which cohort a participant joined came from the clinical history participants gave. People in the exposed group encountered a COVID-19 case within 2 weeks before entering the study. Study processing details: Cell counts per sample came from amplifying reference gene primers. Profiled with immunoSEQ multiplex PCR; TCRdb holds only in-frame clones, not every one. V, J and clone size were drawn from that table, and D and trimming were deduced from the DNA. The repertoire holds 50,000 to 70,000 clones, with roughly two thirds as singletons.

Sample: PBMCs or T cells enriched from blood (not recorded which). The clonotype comes from a woman aged 55-70 years who had been exposed to COVID-19. The chain couples TRBV5-5 to TRBJ1-1, with D perhaps TRBD1 (5 bases). The CDR3 loop is CASSFTGDTEAFF. Here the CDR3 DNA reads TGTGCCAGCAGCTTTACGGGGGACACTGAAGCTTTCTTT. The entire variable domain, with the rest obtained from reference TRBV5-5 and TRBJ1-1, is as follows: DAGVTQSPTHLIKTRGQQVTLRCSPISGHKSVSWYQQVLGQGPQFIFQYYEKEERGRGNFPDRFSARQFPNYSSELNVNALLLGDSALYLCASSFTGDTEAFFGQGTRLTVV.